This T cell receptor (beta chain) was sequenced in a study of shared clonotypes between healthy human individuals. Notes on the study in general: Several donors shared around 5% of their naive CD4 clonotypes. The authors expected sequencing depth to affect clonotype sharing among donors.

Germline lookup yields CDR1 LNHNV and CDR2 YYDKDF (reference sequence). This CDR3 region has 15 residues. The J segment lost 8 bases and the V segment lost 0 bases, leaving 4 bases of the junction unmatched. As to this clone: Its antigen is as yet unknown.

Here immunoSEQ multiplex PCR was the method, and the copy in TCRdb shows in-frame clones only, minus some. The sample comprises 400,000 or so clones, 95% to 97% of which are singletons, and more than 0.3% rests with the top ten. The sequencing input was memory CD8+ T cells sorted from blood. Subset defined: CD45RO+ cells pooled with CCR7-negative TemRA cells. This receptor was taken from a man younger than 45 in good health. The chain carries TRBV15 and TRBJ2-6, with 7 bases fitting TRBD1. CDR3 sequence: CATSRDSGGPNVLTF. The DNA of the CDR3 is TGTGCCACCAGCAGAGACTCAGGGGGACCCAACGTCCTGACTTTC.